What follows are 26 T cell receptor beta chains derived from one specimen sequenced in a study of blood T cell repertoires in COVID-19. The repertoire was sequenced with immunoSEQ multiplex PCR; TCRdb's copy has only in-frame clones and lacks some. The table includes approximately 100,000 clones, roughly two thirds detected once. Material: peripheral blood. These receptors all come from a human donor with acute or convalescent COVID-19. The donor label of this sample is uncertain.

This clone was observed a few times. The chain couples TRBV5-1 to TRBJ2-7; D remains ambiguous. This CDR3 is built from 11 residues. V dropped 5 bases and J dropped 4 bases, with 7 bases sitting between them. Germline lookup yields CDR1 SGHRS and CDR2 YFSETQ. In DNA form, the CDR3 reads TGCGCCAGCAGGGCCCTTTACGAGCAGTACTTC. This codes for CASRALYEQYF.

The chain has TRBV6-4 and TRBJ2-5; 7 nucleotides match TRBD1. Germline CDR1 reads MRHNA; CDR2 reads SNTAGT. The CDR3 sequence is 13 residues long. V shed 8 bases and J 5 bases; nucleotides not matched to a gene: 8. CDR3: CASSRTRGETQYF. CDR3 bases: TGTGCCAGCTCTCGGACCAGGGGGGAGACCCAGTACTTC.

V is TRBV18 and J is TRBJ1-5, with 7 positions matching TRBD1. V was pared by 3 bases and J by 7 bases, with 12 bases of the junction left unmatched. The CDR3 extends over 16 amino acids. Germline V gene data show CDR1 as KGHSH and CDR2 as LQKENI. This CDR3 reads CASSPFSRQGGQPQHF. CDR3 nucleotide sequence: TGTGCCAGCTCACCTTTTTCGAGACAGGGAGGACAGCCCCAGCATTTT.

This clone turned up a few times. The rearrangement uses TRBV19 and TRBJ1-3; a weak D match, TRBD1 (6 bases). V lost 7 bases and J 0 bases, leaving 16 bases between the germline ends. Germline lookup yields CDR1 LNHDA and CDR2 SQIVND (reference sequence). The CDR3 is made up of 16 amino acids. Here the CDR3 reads CASTLRQESSGNTIYF. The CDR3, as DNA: TGTGCCAGTACCCTCCGACAGGAGAGCTCTGGAAACACCATATATTTT.

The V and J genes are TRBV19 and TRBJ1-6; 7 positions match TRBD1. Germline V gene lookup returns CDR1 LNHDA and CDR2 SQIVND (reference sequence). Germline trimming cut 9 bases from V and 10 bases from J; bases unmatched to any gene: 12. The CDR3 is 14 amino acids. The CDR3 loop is CASAETGSGSPLHF. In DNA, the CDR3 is TGTGCCAGCGCCGAGACAGGGAGTGGGTCACCCCTCCACTTT.

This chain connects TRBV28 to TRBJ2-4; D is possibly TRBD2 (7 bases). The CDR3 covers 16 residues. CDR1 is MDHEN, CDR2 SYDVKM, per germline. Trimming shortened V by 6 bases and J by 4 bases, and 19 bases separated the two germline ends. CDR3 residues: CASSPQGRGEKNIQYF. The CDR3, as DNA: TGTGCCAGCAGCCCGCAGGGGAGGGGGGAAAAAAACATTCAGTACTTC.

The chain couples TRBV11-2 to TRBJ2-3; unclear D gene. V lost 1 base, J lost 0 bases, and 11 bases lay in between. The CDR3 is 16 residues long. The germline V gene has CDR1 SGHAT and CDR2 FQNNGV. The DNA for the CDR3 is TGTGCCAGCAGCTTAGGTCTGGGCCTTAGCACAGATACGCAGTATTTT. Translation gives CASSLGLGLSTDTQYF. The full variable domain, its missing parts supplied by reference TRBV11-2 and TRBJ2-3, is EAGVAQSPRYKIIEKRQSVAFWCNPISGHATLYWYQQILGQGPKLLIQFQNNGVVDDSQLPKDRFSAERLKGVDSTLKIQPAKLEDSAVYLCASSLGLGLSTDTQYFGPGTRLTVL.

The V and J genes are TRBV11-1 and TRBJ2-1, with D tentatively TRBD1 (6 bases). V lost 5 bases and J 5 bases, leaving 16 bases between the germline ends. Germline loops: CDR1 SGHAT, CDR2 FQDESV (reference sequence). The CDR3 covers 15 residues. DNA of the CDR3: TGTGCCAGCAGCCGTTCTACAGGGACCCACAATGAGCAGTTCTTC. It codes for CASSRSTGTHNEQFF.

The CDR3 region is CASSPQQGSTEAFF. The CDR3 region has the DNA TGTGCCAGTAGTCCCCAACAGGGGAGCACTGAAGCTTTCTTT. This chain connects TRBV19 to TRBJ1-1; 7 bases map to TRBD1. Looked up from germline, CDR1 is LNHDA and CDR2 is SQIVND (reference sequence). The V and J ends lost 5 bases and 4 bases, in that order; junction bases with no gene match: 7. The CDR3 has 14 amino acids.

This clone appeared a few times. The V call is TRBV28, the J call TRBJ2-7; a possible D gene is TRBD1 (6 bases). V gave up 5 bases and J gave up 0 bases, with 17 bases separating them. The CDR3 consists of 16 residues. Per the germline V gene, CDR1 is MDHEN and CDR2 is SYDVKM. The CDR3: CASSPTDRSRSYEQYV. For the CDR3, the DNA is TGTGCCAGCAGTCCGACAGACAGGAGCCGCTCCTACGAGCAGTACGTC.

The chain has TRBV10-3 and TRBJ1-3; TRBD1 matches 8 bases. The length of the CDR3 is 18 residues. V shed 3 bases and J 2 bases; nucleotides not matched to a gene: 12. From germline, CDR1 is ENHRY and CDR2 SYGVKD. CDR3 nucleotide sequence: TGTGCCATCAGTGACAATCCCCGCAGGGGGCAGACTGGAAACACCATATATTTT. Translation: CAISDNPRRGQTGNTIYF.

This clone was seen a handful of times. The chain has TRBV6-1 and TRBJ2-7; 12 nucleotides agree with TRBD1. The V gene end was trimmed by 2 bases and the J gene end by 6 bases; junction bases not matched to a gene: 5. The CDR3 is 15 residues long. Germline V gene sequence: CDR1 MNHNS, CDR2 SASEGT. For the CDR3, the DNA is TGTGCCAGCAGTGAACGGGGACAGGGGGCCGCCGAGCAGTACGTC. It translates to CASSERGQGAAEQYV.

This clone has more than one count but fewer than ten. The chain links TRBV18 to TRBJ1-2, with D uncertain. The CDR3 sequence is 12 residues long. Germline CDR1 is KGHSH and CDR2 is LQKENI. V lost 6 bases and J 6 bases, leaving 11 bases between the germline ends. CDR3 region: CASSARGDGYTF. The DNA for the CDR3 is TGTGCCAGCTCCGCACGCGGCGATGGCTACACCTTC.

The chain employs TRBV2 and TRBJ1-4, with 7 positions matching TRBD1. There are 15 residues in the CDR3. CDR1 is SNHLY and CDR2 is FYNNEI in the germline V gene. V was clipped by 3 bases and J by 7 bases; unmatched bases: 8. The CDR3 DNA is TGTGCCAGCAGTGACCCGACAGGGTTCGGTGAAAAACTGTTTTTT. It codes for CASSDPTGFGEKLFF.

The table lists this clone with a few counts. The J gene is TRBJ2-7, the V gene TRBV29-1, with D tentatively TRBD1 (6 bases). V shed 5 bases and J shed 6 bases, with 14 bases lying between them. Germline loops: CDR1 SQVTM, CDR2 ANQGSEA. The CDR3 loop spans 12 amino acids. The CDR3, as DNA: TGCAGCGTTAGGACAGTCGGTAGCGAGCAGTACTTC. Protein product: CSVRTVGSEQYF.

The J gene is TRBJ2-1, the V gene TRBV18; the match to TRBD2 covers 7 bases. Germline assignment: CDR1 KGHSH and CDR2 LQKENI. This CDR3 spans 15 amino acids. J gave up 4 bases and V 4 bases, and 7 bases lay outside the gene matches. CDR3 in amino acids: CASSRLAGEYNEQFF. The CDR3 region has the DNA TGTGCCAGCTCACGTTTAGCGGGCGAATACAATGAGCAGTTCTTC.

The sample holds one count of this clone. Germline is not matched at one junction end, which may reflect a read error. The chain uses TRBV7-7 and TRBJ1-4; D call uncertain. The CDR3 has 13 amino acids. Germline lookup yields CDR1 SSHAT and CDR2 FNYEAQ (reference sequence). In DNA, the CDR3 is TGTGCTAGCAGCTTTATGGAGAATGAAAAACTGTTTTTT. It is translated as CASSFMENEKLFF.

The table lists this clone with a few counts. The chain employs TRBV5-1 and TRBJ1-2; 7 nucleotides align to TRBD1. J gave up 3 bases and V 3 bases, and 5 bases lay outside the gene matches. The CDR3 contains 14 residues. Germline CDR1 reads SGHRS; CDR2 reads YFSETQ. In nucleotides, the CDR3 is TGCGCCAGCAGCTCAACAGGGGAGGACTATGGCTACACCTTC. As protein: CASSSTGEDYGYTF. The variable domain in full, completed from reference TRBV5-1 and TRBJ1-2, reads KAGVTQTPRYLIKTRGQQVTLSCSPISGHRSVSWYQQTPGQGLQFLFEYFSETQRNKGNFPGRFSGRQFSNSRSEMNVSTLELGDSALYLCASSSTGEDYGYTFGSGTRLTVV.

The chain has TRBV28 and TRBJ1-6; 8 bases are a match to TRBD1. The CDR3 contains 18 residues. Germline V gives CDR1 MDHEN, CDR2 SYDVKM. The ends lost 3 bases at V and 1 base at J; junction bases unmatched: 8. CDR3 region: CASSLRGQGRSYNSPLHF. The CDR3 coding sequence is TGTGCCAGCAGTTTGCGCGGACAGGGCCGTTCCTATAATTCACCCCTCCACTTT.

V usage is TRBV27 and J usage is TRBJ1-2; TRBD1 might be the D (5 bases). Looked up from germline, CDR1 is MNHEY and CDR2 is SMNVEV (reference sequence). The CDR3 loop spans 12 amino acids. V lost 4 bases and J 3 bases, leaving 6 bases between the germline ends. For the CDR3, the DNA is TGTGCCAGCAGTTCAGGGTACTATGGCTACACCTTC. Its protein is CASSSGYYGYTF.

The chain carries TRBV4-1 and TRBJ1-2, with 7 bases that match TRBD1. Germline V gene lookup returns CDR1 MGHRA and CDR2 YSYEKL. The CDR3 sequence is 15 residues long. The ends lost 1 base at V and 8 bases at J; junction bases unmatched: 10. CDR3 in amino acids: CASSQVPRTGLGYTF. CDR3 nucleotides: TGCGCCAGCAGCCAAGTCCCTCGGACAGGTTTGGGCTACACCTTC.

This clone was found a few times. Here the CDR3 reads CAWSRGSWTGELFF. The CDR3 nucleotides are TGTGCCTGGAGTCGCGGATCCTGGACCGGGGAGCTGTTTTTT. The chain recombines TRBV30 with TRBJ2-2, with D hard to call. Germline lookup yields CDR1 GTSNPN and CDR2 SVGIG (reference sequence). Trimming pared 2 bases from V and 5 bases from J, leaving 12 bases between. The CDR3 is 14 amino acids. Looking up the rest from reference TRBV30 and TRBJ2-2 gives the full variable domain: SQTIHQWPATLVQPVGSPLSLECTVEGTSNPNLYWYRQAAGRGLQLLFYSVGIGQISSEVPQNLSASRPQDRQFILSSKKLLLSDSGFYLCAWSRGSWTGELFFGEGSRLTVL.

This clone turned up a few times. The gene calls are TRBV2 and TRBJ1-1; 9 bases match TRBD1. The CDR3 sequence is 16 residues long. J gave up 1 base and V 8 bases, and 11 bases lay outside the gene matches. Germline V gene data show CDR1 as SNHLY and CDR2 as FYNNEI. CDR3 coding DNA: TGTGCCAGCGGCCTACAGGGGGCTGACGAGAACACTGAAGCTTTCTTT. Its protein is CASGLQGADENTEAFF.

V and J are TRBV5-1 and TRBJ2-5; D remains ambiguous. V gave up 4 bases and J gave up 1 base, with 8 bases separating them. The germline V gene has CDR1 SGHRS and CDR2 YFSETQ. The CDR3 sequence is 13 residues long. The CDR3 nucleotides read TGCGCCAGCAGCCCCAGACTCCAAGAGACCCAGTACTTC. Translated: CASSPRLQETQYF.

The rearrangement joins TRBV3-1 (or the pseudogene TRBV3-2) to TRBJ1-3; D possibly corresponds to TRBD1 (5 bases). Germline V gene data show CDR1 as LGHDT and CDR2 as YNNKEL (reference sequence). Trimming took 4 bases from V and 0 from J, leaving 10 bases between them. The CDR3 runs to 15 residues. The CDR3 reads CASSPHRSSGNTIYF. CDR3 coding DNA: TGTGCCAGCAGCCCCCACAGGTCCTCTGGAAACACCATATATTTT.

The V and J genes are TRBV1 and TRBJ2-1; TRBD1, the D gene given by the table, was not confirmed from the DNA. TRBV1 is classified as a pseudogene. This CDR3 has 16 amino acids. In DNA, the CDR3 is TGCACCAGCAGCCAACCTAGGGTGGGGGCGAGAAATGAGCAGTTCTTC. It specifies CTSSQPRVGARNEQFF.